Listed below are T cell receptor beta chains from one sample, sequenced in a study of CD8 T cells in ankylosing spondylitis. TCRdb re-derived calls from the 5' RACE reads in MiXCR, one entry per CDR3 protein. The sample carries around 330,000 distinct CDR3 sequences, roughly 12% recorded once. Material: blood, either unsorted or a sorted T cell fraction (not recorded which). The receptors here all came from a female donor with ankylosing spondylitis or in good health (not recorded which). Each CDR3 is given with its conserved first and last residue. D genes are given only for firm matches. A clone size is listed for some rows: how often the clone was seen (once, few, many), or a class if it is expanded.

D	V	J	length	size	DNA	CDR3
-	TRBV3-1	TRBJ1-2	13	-	TGTGCCAGCAGCCCGAGGGTTCACTATGGCTACACCTTC	CASSPRVHYGYTF
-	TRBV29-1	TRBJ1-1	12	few	TGCAGCGTGACAACTCTGAACACTGAAGCTTTCTTT	CSVTTLNTEAFF
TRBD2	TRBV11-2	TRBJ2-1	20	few	TGTGCCAGCAGCTTACTCCTAGCGGGGGGGTTCCAGAGCTCCTACAATGAGCAGTTCTTC	CASSLLLAGGFQSSYNEQFF
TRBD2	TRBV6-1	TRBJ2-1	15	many	TGTGCCAGCGGGCTAGCGGGAGGGCCCAACAATGAGCAGTTCTTC	CASGLAGGPNNEQFF
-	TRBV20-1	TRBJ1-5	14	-	TGCAGTACCGCTCTGCGTAAGGGTTATCAGCCCCAGCATTTT	CSTALRKGYQPQHF
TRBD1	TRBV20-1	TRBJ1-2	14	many	TGCAGTGCTAGGGGGGGGTCAGGGGGCTATGGCTACACCTTC	CSARGGSGGYGYTF
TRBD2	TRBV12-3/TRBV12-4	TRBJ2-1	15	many	TGTGCCAGCAGTTTCAGCGGGAGAAGCTACAATGAGCAGTTCTTC	CASSFSGRSYNEQFF
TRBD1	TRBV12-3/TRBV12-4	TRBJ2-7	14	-	TGTGCCACCTCAGGGGTCGGACAGGGTTACGAGCAGTACTTC	CATSGVGQGYEQYF
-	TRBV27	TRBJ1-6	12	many	TGTGCCAGCAGTTTCAGGAATTCACCCCTCCACTTT	CASSFRNSPLHF
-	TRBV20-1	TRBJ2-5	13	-	TGCAGTGCTAACTTCAGGCGGGCAGAGACCCAGTACTTC	CSANFRRAETQYF
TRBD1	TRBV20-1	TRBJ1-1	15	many	TGCAGTGCTAGAAATGCCGGGACAGCGAACACTGAAGCTTTCTTT	CSARNAGTANTEAFF
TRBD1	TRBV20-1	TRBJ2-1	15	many	TGCAGTGCTAGAGTTGACAGGGGGTTTGGGAATGAGCAGTTCTTC	CSARVDRGFGNEQFF
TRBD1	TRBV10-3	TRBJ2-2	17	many	TGTGCCATCAGTCCCACCGAGGCAGGGGGAAGGACCGGGGAGCTGTTTTTT	CAISPTEAGGRTGELFF
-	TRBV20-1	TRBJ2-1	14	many	TGCAGTGCTTCCCGGGGTAGTTTGGGGCATGAGCAGTTCTTC	CSASRGSLGHEQFF
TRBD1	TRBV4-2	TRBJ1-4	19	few	TGTGCCAGCAGCCAAGATTCCAGACAGGGGCGTTATTCTAATGAAAAACTGTTTTTT	CASSQDSRQGRYSNEKLFF
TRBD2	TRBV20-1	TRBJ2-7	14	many	TGCAGCGCCACCTCAACTAGCGGAGCCTACGAGCAGTACTTC	CSATSTSGAYEQYF
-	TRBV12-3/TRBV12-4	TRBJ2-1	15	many	TGTGCCAGCAGTTTCGTAACTGGCTCCTACAATGAGCAGTTCTTC	CASSFVTGSYNEQFF
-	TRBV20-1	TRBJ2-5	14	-	TGCAGTGCTAGAGATAGGAGGGGCCAAGAGACCCAGTACTTC	CSARDRRGQETQYF
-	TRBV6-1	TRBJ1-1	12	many	TGTGCCAGCAGTGAAGCCCGCACTGAAGCTTTCTTT	CASSEARTEAFF
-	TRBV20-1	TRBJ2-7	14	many	TGCAGTGCTAGCGGGGCAGGGGCGTCCTACGAGCAGTACTTC	CSASGAGASYEQYF